This T cell receptor beta chain was identified during a study of cytomegalovirus exposure and HLA in healthy donors. Per germline, CDR1 MNHEY and CDR2 SVGAGI. V gave up 4 bases and J gave up 1 base, with 14 bases separating them. CDR3 size: 15 residues. The PCR was carried out with 60 Vbeta primers and 13 Jbeta primers. Libraries were prepared by immunoSEQ multiplex PCR; TCRdb keeps only in-frame clonotypes and omits some of them. The sample has around 150,000 clones, under 80% seen once; the top ten hold around 2.1%. The sequenced material came from PBMCs. The sequence came from a female donor in good health and CMV-seronegative. This chain connects TRBV6-5 to TRBJ2-7, with a possible D match to TRBD1 (6 bases). CDR3 sequence reads: CASSFDRRFSYEQYF. Written as DNA, the CDR3 is TGTGCCAGCAGTTTTGACAGGCGGTTTTCCTACGAGCAGTACTTC.